Given below is one T cell receptor (beta chain) in context. The antigen remains undetermined. The authors reverse transcribed all of the isolated RNA, so sequencing captured expressed TCRB transcripts. An average of about 3.4 million reads was obtained for naive, central memory and regulatory T cell samples. Assay: immunoSEQ multiplex PCR; the TCRdb copy retains only in-frame clones and omits some. The data hold around 600,000 clones, with 9.5% to 15% observed a single time. The data belong to a study of beta chain features in type 1 diabetes. Study-level points and caveats: A pattern of fewer insertions and more deletions at VDJ junctions was seen in type 1 diabetes patients. Patients' naive, central memory and Treg TCRB repertoires seemed closer to one another than those of healthy donors. Moderately but significantly shorter TCRB CDR3s were found in Type 1 diabetes patients in all four CD4+ subsets.

This receptor was taken from a man aged 25-45 years with type 1 diabetes. Sequencing used naive CD4+ T cells from blood.

CDR3: CASRPTGRTEAFF. CDR3 bases: TGTGCCAGCAGGCCCACAGGACGCACTGAAGCTTTCTTT. The chain links TRBV6-6 to TRBJ1-1, with D perhaps TRBD1 (5 bases). CDR3 length: 13 amino acids. The ends were cut back, 6 bases at V and 4 bases at J, with 12 bases in the middle. Germline CDR1 is MNHNY and CDR2 is SVGAGI (reference sequence).